This TCR beta chain emerged from a study of a mutant IDH1 vaccine in newly diagnosed glioma. With regard to this clone: Its antigen is unknown.

Time point defined: week 23, last vaccination. Topical imiquimod accompanied each vaccine dose, which consisted of 300 ug of mutant IDH1 20-mer peptide. The method was immunoSEQ multiplex PCR; TCRdb's version includes in-frame clones alone and lacks a portion of them. The sample comprises about 56,000 clones, 85% to 90% of which are singletons, and around 1.5% rests with the top ten. Sequencing was performed on PBMCs, taken from a glioma patient whose treatment included an IDH1 peptide vaccine. The source is a man in his forties with glioma.

Written as DNA, the CDR3 is TGTGCCAGCAGCAAAGAGACCCAGTACTTC. Residues: CASSKETQYF. V is TRBV11-2 and J is TRBJ2-5; D gene uncertain. This CDR3 region has 10 residues. CDR1 and CDR2 from the germline V gene are SGHAT and FQNNGV. The germline V and J ends were trimmed by 5 bases and 3 bases, with 1 base remaining between them.